This T cell receptor beta chain emerged from a study of T cell responses to AZD1222 COVID-19 vaccine. For the study at large: Investigators merged groups given second doses at roughly 4 or roughly 12 weeks.

The study, taken as a whole, reports: Only a handful of AZD1222 recipients tested seropositive at baseline.

Germline CDR1 is SEHNR and CDR2 is FQNEAQ (reference sequence). The CDR3 is 18 amino acids. Trimming took 4 bases from V and 2 from J; bases not matched to a gene: 10. Some clones are missing from TCRdb's copy, which holds only in-frame ones; the method was immunoSEQ multiplex PCR. Of about 170,000 clones listed, approximately 93% are singletons. In the case of this clone: The antigen is undetermined.

The sequence was obtained from an adult in good health. The V gene is TRBV7-9, the J gene TRBJ2-1; 11 positions match TRBD2. The material sequenced was peripheral blood, taken on day 0 of AZD1222 vaccination. The CDR3: CASSYKTTSGGAYNEQFF. The CDR3 DNA is TGTGCCAGCAGCTATAAAACTACTAGCGGGGGAGCCTACAATGAGCAGTTCTTC. Together with reference TRBV7-9 and TRBJ2-1, the CDR3 gives the full variable domain: DTGVSQNPRHKITKRGQNVTFRCDPISEHNRLYWYRQTLGQGPEFLTYFQNEAQLEKSRLLSDRFSAERPKGSFSTLEIQRTEQGDSAMYLCASSYKTTSGGAYNEQFFGPGTRLTVL.